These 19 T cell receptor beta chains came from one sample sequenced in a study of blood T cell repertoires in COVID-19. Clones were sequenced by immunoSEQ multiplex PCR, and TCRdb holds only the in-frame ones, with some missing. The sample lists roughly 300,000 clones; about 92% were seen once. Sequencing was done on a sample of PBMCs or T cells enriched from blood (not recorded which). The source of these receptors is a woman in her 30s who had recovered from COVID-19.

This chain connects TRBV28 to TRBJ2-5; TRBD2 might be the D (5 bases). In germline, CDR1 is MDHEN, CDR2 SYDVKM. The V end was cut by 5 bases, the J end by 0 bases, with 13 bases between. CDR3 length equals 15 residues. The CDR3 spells CASSPETINQETQYF. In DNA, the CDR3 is TGTGCCAGCAGTCCCGAGACTATCAACCAAGAGACCCAGTACTTC.

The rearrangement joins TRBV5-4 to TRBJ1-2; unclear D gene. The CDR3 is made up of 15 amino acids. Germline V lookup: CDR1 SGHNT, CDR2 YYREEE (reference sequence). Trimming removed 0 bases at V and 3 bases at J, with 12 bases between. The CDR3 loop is CASSLGRGKDYGYTF. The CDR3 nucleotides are TGTGCCAGCAGCTTGGGGAGAGGGAAGGACTATGGCTACACCTTC.

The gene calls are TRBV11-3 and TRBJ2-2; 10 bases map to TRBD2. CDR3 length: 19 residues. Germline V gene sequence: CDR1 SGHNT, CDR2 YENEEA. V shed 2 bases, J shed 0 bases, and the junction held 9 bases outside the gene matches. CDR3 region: CASSLRGSGGFANTGELFF. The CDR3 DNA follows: TGTGCCAGCAGCTTACGGGGTAGCGGGGGGTTCGCGAACACCGGGGAGCTGTTTTTT.

The CDR3 region has the DNA TGTGCCAGCAGCTTACTACGGGGGACAGATACGCAGTATTTT. Encoded protein: CASSLLRGTDTQYF. This chain links TRBV7-2 with TRBJ2-3; tentatively, D is TRBD2 (6 bases). V gave up 2 bases and J gave up 3 bases, with 9 bases separating them. The CDR3 runs 14 residues. CDR1 SGHTA and CDR2 FQGNSA come from the germline V gene. The whole variable domain, remainder taken from reference TRBV7-2 and TRBJ2-3, is GAGVSQSPSNKVTEKGKDVELRCDPISGHTALYWYRQSLGQGLEFLIYFQGNSAPDKSGLPSDRFSAERTGGSVSTLTIQRTQQEDSAVYLCASSLLRGTDTQYFGPGTRLTVL.

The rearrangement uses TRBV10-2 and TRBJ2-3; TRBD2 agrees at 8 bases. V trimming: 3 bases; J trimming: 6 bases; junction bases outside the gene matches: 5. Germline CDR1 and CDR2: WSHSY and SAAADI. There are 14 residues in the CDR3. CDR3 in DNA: TGCGCCAGCAGTGAAGGGACTAGTTTTGATACGCAGTATTTT. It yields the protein CASSEGTSFDTQYF.

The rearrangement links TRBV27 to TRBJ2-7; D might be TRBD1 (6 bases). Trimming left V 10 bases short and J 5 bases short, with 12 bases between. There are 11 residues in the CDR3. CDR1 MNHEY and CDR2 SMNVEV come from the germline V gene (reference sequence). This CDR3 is CAISQGNEQYF. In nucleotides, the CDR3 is TGTGCCATCTCTCAGGGGAACGAGCAGTACTTC.

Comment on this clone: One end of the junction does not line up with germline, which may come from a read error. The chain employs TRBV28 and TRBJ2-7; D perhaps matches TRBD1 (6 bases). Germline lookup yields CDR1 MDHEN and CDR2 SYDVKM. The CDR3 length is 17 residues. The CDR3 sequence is CASSFPLQGLSSYEQCF. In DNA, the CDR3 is TGTGCCAGCAGTTTTCCCCTACAGGGCTTAAGCTCCTACGAGCAGTGCTTC.

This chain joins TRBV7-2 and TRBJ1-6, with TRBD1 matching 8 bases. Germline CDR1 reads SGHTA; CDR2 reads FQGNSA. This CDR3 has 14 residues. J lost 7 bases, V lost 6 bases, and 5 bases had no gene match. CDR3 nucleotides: TGTGCCAGCAGTGCAGGGGGCAGCAATTCACCCCTCCACTTT. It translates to CASSAGGSNSPLHF.

The CDR3 spells CASCGSNTEAFF. CDR3 nucleotide sequence: TGTGCCAGCTGCGGGTCGAACACTGAAGCTTTCTTT. The chain has TRBV27 and TRBJ1-1, with D hard to call. V was trimmed by 8 bases and J by 1 base, leaving 8 bases between them. Germline CDR1 MNHEY, CDR2 SMNVEV (reference sequence). The CDR3 totals 12 residues.

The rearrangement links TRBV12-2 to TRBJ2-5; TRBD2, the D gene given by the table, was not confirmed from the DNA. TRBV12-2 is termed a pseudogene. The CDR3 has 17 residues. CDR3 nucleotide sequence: TGTGCAAGTCGCTTAGGGGACGGGATAAACTTCGGGGGGACCCAGTACTTC. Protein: CASRLGDGINFGGTQYF.

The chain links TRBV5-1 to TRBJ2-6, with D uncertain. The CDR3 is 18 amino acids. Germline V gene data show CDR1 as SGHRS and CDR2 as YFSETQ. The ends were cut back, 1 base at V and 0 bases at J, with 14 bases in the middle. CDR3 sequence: CASSLIPTSDSGANVLTF. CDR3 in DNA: TGCGCCAGCAGCTTGATCCCGACTTCGGACTCTGGGGCCAACGTCCTGACTTTC.

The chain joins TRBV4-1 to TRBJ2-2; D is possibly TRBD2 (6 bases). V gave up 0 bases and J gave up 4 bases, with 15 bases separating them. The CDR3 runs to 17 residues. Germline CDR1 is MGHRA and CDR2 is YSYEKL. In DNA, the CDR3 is TGCGCCAGCAGCCAAGAGAGATGGCGGGATTCCACCGGGGAGCTGTTTTTT. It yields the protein CASSQERWRDSTGELFF.

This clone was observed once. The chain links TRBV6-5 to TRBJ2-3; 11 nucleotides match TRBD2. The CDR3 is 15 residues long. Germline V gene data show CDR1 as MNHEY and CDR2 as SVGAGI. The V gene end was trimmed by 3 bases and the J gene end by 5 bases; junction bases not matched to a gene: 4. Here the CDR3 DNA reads TGTGCCAGCAGTTATCTGACTAGCGGGAAAGATACGCAGTATTTT. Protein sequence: CASSYLTSGKDTQYF.

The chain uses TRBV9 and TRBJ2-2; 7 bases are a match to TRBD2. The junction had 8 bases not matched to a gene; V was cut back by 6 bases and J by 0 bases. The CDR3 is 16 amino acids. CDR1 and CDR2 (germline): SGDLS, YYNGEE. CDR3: CASKVGAGTNTGELFF. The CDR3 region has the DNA TGTGCCAGCAAGGTGGGAGCGGGGACGAACACCGGGGAGCTGTTTTTT.

The CDR3 coding sequence is TGTGCCAGTAGTACAGGGTTGAGGGAGACCCAGTACTTC. Translation gives CASSTGLRETQYF. This chain links TRBV19 with TRBJ2-5; D is perhaps TRBD1 (5 bases). This CDR3 has 13 residues. The germline CDR1 and CDR2 sequences are LNHDA and SQIVND (reference sequence). V dropped 4 bases and J dropped 5 bases, with 11 bases sitting between them.

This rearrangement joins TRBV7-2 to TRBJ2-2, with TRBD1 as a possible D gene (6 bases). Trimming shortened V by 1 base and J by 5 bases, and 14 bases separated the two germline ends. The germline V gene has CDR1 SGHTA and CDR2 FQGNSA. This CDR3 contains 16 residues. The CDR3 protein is CASSLEGVLATGELFF. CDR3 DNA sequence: TGTGCCAGCAGCTTAGAGGGGGTATTAGCTACCGGGGAGCTGTTTTTT.

CDR3: CASSFSSGFQETQYF. In nucleotides, the CDR3 is TGTGCCAGCAGCTTTTCATCAGGTTTCCAAGAGACCCAGTACTTC. J is TRBJ2-5 and V is TRBV11-3; D call uncertain. The V and J ends lost 3 bases and 1 base respectively, with 12 bases between them. Per the germline V gene, CDR1 is SGHNT and CDR2 is YENEEA. CDR3 size: 15 residues. Looking up the rest from reference TRBV11-3 and TRBJ2-5 gives the full variable domain: EAGVVQSPRYKIIEKKQPVAFWCNPISGHNTLYWYLQNLGQGPELLIRYENEEAVDDSQLPKDRFSAERLKGVDSTLKIQPAELGDSAVYLCASSFSSGFQETQYFGPGTRLLVL.

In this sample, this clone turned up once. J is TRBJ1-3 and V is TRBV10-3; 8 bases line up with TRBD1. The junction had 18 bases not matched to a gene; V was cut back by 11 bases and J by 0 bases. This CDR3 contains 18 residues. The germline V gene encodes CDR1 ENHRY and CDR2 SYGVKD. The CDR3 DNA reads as TGTGCCTCAAAACCGGGACAGGTAATCCTAGGCTCTGGAAACACCATATATTTT. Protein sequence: CASKPGQVILGSGNTIYF.

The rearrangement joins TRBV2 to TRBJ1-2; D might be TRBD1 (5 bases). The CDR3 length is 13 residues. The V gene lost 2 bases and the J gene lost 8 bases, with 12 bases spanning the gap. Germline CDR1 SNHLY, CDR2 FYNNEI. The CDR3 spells CASSEQGAQGYTF. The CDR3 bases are TGTGCCAGCAGTGAACAAGGGGCTCAGGGCTACACCTTC.